This TCR beta chain was profiled in a study of blood T cell repertoires in COVID-19. At the level of the study: Sample material is recorded as cDNA or gDNA derived from T cells, B-cell-depleted T cells, or PBMCs.

Profiling relied on immunoSEQ multiplex PCR, and the TCRdb table lists in-frame clones only, not all of them. The table shows around 300,000 clones, with about nine tenths occurring only once. Trimming left V 7 bases short and J 0 bases short, with 10 bases between. Germline loops: CDR1 MDHEN, CDR2 SYDVKM. The CDR3 contains 14 residues. Participants reported their clinical history, and cohort assignment relied on those reports. V and J are TRBV28 and TRBJ1-3; D unclear. Sample: PBMCs or T cells enriched from blood (not recorded which). The receptor was derived from a woman aged 60-75 years who had recovered from COVID-19. CDR3 DNA sequence: TGTGCCAGCATCCCAGGTCACTCTGGAAACACCATATATTTT. It encodes CASIPGHSGNTIYF.